These T cell receptor beta chains were read from a single sample in a study of T cell responses to AZD1222 COVID-19 vaccine. The table came from immunoSEQ multiplex PCR; TCRdb's copy has only in-frame clones and leaves some out. The table records fewer than 120,000 clones, 94% of them present only once. The starting material was peripheral blood, obtained 28 days after the second AZD1222 dose. Receptor source: an adult who received the AZD1222 COVID-19 vaccine. The CDR3 runs from the conserved cysteine through the conserved F or W. D genes are given only for firm matches. Clone size is shown for a subset of rows, as once, few, many or a class of expanded clone.

D gene: TRBD1; clone size: .; J gene: TRBJ2-1; V gene: TRBV6-4; CDR3 length: 20; CDR3 protein: CASSIPGQGSGSPLDNEQFF; CDR3 DNA: TGTGCCAGCAGTATACCGGGACAGGGGTCGGGGTCCCCCTTGGACAATGAGCAGTTCTTC
D gene: .; clone size: .; J gene: TRBJ2-5; V gene: TRBV2; CDR3 length: 13; CDR3 protein: CATEINGKETQYF; CDR3 DNA: TGTGCCACCGAGATTAATGGCAAGGAGACCCAGTACTTC
D gene: .; clone size: .; J gene: TRBJ2-7; V gene: TRBV7-9; CDR3 length: 12; CDR3 protein: CASSSGDYEQYF; CDR3 DNA: TGTGCCAGCAGCTCAGGGGACTACGAGCAGTACTTC
D gene: .; clone size: .; J gene: TRBJ2-5; V gene: TRBV4-1; CDR3 length: 19; CDR3 protein: CASSQPALLGRLVQETQYF; CDR3 DNA: TGCGCCAGCAGCCAACCAGCCCTCCTTGGGAGGCTGGTCCAAGAGACCCAGTACTTC
D gene: .; clone size: .; J gene: TRBJ1-2; V gene: TRBV10-1; CDR3 length: 14; CDR3 protein: CASQPGSGAYGYTF; CDR3 DNA: TGCGCCAGCCAACCGGGTTCCGGAGCGTATGGCTACACCTTC
D gene: TRBD1; clone size: .; J gene: TRBJ1-2; V gene: TRBV19; CDR3 length: 16; CDR3 protein: CASLVLGQGKNYGYTF; CDR3 DNA: TGTGCCAGTCTTGTCTTGGGACAGGGAAAAAACTATGGCTACACCTTC
D gene: TRBD2; clone size: .; J gene: TRBJ2-3; V gene: TRBV29-1; CDR3 length: 15; CDR3 protein: CSVPVLAGGGDTQYF; CDR3 DNA: TGCAGCGTTCCAGTCCTAGCGGGAGGGGGAGATACGCAGTATTTT
D gene: TRBD1; clone size: .; J gene: TRBJ2-7; V gene: TRBV6-5; CDR3 length: 13; CDR3 protein: CASSPTGTYEQYF; CDR3 DNA: TGTGCCAGCAGCCCGACAGGGACCTACGAGCAGTACTTC
D gene: .; clone size: once; J gene: TRBJ1-2; V gene: TRBV12-3/TRBV12-4; CDR3 length: 13; CDR3 protein: CASSPSGTYGYTF; CDR3 DNA: TGTGCCAGCAGTCCTTCGGGAACCTATGGCTACACCTTC
D gene: .; clone size: once; J gene: TRBJ2-6; V gene: TRBV4-2; CDR3 length: 14; CDR3 protein: CASSRALGANVLTF; CDR3 DNA: TGTGCCAGCAGCCGGGCGCTTGGGGCCAACGTCCTGACTTTC
D gene: .; clone size: .; J gene: TRBJ1-3; V gene: TRBV4-1; CDR3 length: 17; CDR3 protein: CASSQERVDDSGNTIYF; CDR3 DNA: TGCGCCAGCAGCCAGGAGAGGGTGGACGACTCTGGAAACACCATATATTTT
D gene: TRBD1; clone size: .; J gene: TRBJ2-1; V gene: TRBV19; CDR3 length: 16; CDR3 protein: CASTLEGDRGPGEQFF; CDR3 DNA: TGTGCCAGTACCCTGGAGGGGGACAGGGGGCCGGGTGAGCAGTTCTTC
D gene: TRBD2; clone size: .; J gene: TRBJ2-5; V gene: TRBV7-8; CDR3 length: 16; CDR3 protein: CASSLAAGGPQETQYF; CDR3 DNA: TGTGCCAGCAGCTTAGCGGCGGGAGGGCCTCAAGAGACCCAGTACTTC
D gene: .; clone size: .; J gene: TRBJ1-2; V gene: TRBV5-6; CDR3 length: 13; CDR3 protein: CASSSRGNYGYTF; CDR3 DNA: TGTGCCAGCAGCTCCAGGGGAAACTATGGCTACACCTTC
D gene: .; clone size: .; J gene: TRBJ2-3; V gene: TRBV4-1; CDR3 length: 16; CDR3 protein: CASSRSPGSSTDTQYF; CDR3 DNA: TGCGCCAGCAGCCGATCACCGGGATCCTCCACAGATACGCAGTATTTT
D gene: TRBD2; clone size: .; J gene: TRBJ2-3; V gene: TRBV30; CDR3 length: 13; CDR3 protein: CAWLAGGTDTQYF; CDR3 DNA: TGTGCCTGGCTAGCGGGAGGGACAGATACGCAGTATTTT
D gene: .; clone size: .; J gene: TRBJ1-6; V gene: TRBV28; CDR3 length: 13; CDR3 protein: CASSQGFDSPLHF; CDR3 DNA: TGTGCCAGCAGTCAGGGTTTTGATTCACCCCTCCACTTT
D gene: .; clone size: .; J gene: TRBJ1-2; V gene: TRBV6-5; CDR3 length: 14; CDR3 protein: CASSYLDLNYGYTF; CDR3 DNA: TGTGCCAGCAGTTACTTAGATCTTAACTATGGCTACACCTTC
D gene: TRBD1; clone size: .; J gene: TRBJ2-7; V gene: TRBV7-9; CDR3 length: 15; CDR3 protein: CASSHSGTGSYEQYF; CDR3 DNA: TGTGCCAGCAGCCATTCCGGGACAGGATCCTACGAGCAGTACTTC
D gene: .; clone size: .; J gene: TRBJ1-4; V gene: TRBV15; CDR3 length: 16; CDR3 protein: CATSRQDTATNEKLFF; CDR3 DNA: TGTGCCACCAGCAGACAAGATACTGCAACTAATGAAAAACTGTTTTTT
D gene: .; clone size: .; J gene: TRBJ1-2; V gene: TRBV11-2; CDR3 length: 15; CDR3 protein: CASSTGLGVGDGYTF; CDR3 DNA: TGTGCCAGCAGCACAGGCCTCGGGGTTGGTGATGGCTACACCTTC
D gene: .; clone size: .; J gene: TRBJ1-3; V gene: TRBV13; CDR3 length: 14; CDR3 protein: CASSLFSSGNTIYF; CDR3 DNA: TGTGCCAGCAGCTTGTTCTCCTCTGGAAACACCATATATTTT